A single T cell receptor (beta chain) is shown here with its context. The data originate from a study of blood T cell repertoires in COVID-19. Everyone who took part was about 18 to 90 years old, and they came from 24 US areas. Trimming stripped 5 bases from V and 8 bases from J, with 21 bases between. The CDR3 spans 15 residues. Germline V gives CDR1 SGHTA, CDR2 FQGNSA. Measured with immunoSEQ multiplex PCR; TCRdb has only the in-frame clones, and not every one. The sample lists about 370,000 clones, roughly 91% occurring once. The receptor was derived from a woman aged 30 to 39 who had recovered from COVID-19. The gene calls are TRBV7-2 and TRBJ1-2, with D possibly being TRBD1 (5 bases). The material sequenced was PBMCs or T cells enriched from blood (not recorded which). CDR3 nucleotides: TGTGCCAGCAGCGCACAATCGGGGGTCCTCCGAGGCTACACCTTC. It codes for CASSAQSGVLRGYTF.